This T cell receptor beta chain is from a study of T cell changes during pregnancy in multiple sclerosis. Libraries were prepared by immunoSEQ multiplex PCR; TCRdb keeps only in-frame clonotypes and omits some of them. This table holds 81,000 or so clones, roughly nine tenths found once. This clone occurred once. Looked up from germline, CDR1 is SGHNT and CDR2 is YYREEE (reference sequence). The CDR3 extends over 15 amino acids. Trimming at V came to 4 bases and at J to 6 bases, leaving 13 bases not matched to a gene. The sample was PBMCs, taken in the first trimester of pregnancy. This TCR derives from a female donor in good health, serving as a control in a pregnancy study. Some clones in this sample may be carry-over from other donors' samples. The chain carries TRBV5-4 and TRBJ2-7, with TRBD1 matching over 7 bases. The CDR3 here is CASSPRGTRAVEQYF. CDR3 bases: TGTGCCAGCAGCCCCAGGGGGACCCGAGCTGTCGAGCAGTACTTC.